A single sample is the source of the 23 T cell receptor beta chains below, sequenced in a study of T cell responses to AZD1222 COVID-19 vaccine. Sequencing used immunoSEQ multiplex PCR; TCRdb keeps in-frame clones, though not all of them. The sample holds about 150,000 clones, 90% seen once. This specimen consisted of peripheral blood, obtained on day 0 of AZD1222 vaccination. The receptors originated from an adult in good health.

The chain joins TRBV27 to TRBJ2-7; TRBD2 might be the D (5 bases). Germline CDR1 and CDR2: MNHEY and SMNVEV (reference sequence). Trimming left V 5 bases short and J 0 bases short, with 14 bases between. The CDR3 length is 15 residues. The CDR3 nucleotides are TGTGCCAGCAGTCCGTCCCCCGGGAACTCCTACGAGCAGTACTTC. Translated: CASSPSPGNSYEQYF.

V usage is TRBV7-6 and J usage is TRBJ1-1, with D maybe TRBD1 (6 bases). Germline V gene sequence: CDR1 SGHVS, CDR2 FNYEAQ. V lost 0 bases, J lost 6 bases, and 20 bases lay in between. This CDR3 is built from 17 residues. The CDR3 bases are TGTGCCAGCAGCTTAGCCCCCCCTCGGGGGCCGGAGGCTGAAGCTTTCTTT. As protein: CASSLAPPRGPEAEAFF.

This clone appeared once. V gene TRBV2 combines with J gene TRBJ1-5; tentatively, D is TRBD1 (5 bases). The germline V gene has CDR1 SNHLY and CDR2 FYNNEI. Trimming removed 5 bases from V and 0 bases from J, with 8 bases in between. The CDR3 has 14 residues. The CDR3 DNA reads TGTGCCAGCAGTAAGACAGATAGCAATCAGCCCCAGCATTTT. Amino acids: CASSKTDSNQPQHF.

V is TRBV10-3 and J is TRBJ2-1; D is possibly TRBD1 (6 bases). Trimming cost V 6 bases and J 4 bases, with 16 bases left between them. The length of the CDR3 is 15 residues. The V gene's germline CDR1 is ENHRY and CDR2 SYGVKD. Written as DNA, the CDR3 is TGTGCCATCAGCCCACGGTTGGGGGCTTACAATGAGCAGTTCTTC. It codes for CAISPRLGAYNEQFF.

The CDR3 DNA sequence: TGTGCCAGCAGTAGCGCGACAGGGGGCGGCACTGAAGCTTTCTTT. Its translation: CASSSATGGGTEAFF. The rearrangement links TRBV27 to TRBJ1-1; TRBD1 matches at 10 bases. This CDR3 has 15 residues. Trimming cost V 5 bases and J 4 bases; bases outside gene matches: 7. Germline CDR1 MNHEY, CDR2 SMNVEV (reference sequence).

V usage is TRBV25-1 and J usage is TRBJ2-1; 10 bases align to TRBD2. CDR1 and CDR2 from the germline V gene are MGHDK and SYGVNS. Germline trimming cut 0 bases from V and 5 bases from J; bases unmatched to any gene: 10. The CDR3 runs 18 residues. The CDR3 nucleotides read TGTGCCAGCAGTGAATACCCCTCTTCTAGCGGGAGAGACAATGAGCAGTTCTTC. This gives the protein CASSEYPSSSGRDNEQFF.

The chain joins TRBV28 to TRBJ2-7; D not certain. The CDR3 extends over 13 amino acids. Deletions cut 1 base from V and 1 base from J, with 5 bases between. In germline, CDR1 is MDHEN, CDR2 SYDVKM. CDR3 protein: CASSLSRSYEQYF. CDR3 coding DNA: TGTGCCAGCAGTTTATCTCGGTCCTACGAGCAGTACTTC.

The CDR3 DNA reads TGTGCCAGCAGCTCGGACAGGGGATTTAATCAGCCCCAGCATTTT. It translates to CASSSDRGFNQPQHF. V usage is TRBV2 and J usage is TRBJ1-5; 9 bases fit TRBD1. V lost 6 bases to trimming and J lost 4 bases; unmatched junction nucleotides: 7. Per the germline V gene, CDR1 is SNHLY and CDR2 is FYNNEI. The CDR3 has 15 residues. Variable domain in full (rest from reference TRBV2 and TRBJ1-5): EPEVTQTPSHQVTQMGQEVILRCVPISNHLYFYWYRQILGQKVEFLVSFYNNEISEKSEIFDDQFSVERPDGSNFTLKIRSTKLEDSAMYFCASSSDRGFNQPQHFGDGTRLSIL.

The rearrangement joins TRBV28 to TRBJ1-2; D not resolved. The CDR3 has 12 amino acids. The V gene's germline CDR1 is MDHEN and CDR2 SYDVKM. Trimming shortened V by 8 bases and J by 2 bases, and 9 bases separated the two germline ends. CDR3 protein: CASSRSNYGYTF. The CDR3 nucleotides are TGTGCCAGCTCGCGGAGCAACTATGGCTACACCTTC.

V and J are TRBV27 and TRBJ2-7, with D maybe TRBD1 (6 bases). Germline lookup yields CDR1 MNHEY and CDR2 SMNVEV (reference sequence). V gave up 0 bases and J gave up 5 bases, with 11 bases separating them. The CDR3 is 14 amino acids. The CDR3 spells CASSLSGGWNEQYF. The CDR3 DNA sequence: TGTGCCAGCAGTTTATCTGGGGGCTGGAACGAGCAGTACTTC.

The gene calls are TRBV29-1 and TRBJ1-5; 7 bases align to TRBD1. The germline CDR1 and CDR2 sequences are SQVTM and ANQGSEA. With V trimmed by 6 bases and J by 0 bases, 2 bases remained unmatched. This CDR3 has 13 amino acids. The CDR3 region has the DNA TGCAGCGTGGGACAGAATAGCAATCAGCCCCAGCATTTT. It yields the protein CSVGQNSNQPQHF.

V is TRBV2 and J is TRBJ1-3; 8 bases match TRBD1. The junction had 1 base not matched to a gene; V was cut back by 6 bases and J by 0 bases. Per the germline V gene, CDR1 is SNHLY and CDR2 is FYNNEI. The CDR3 length is 14 residues. CDR3 protein: CASRTGGSGNTIYF. As DNA, the CDR3 is TGTGCCAGCAGAACAGGGGGCTCTGGAAACACCATATATTTT.

The genes are TRBV25-1 and TRBJ2-7, with no clear D. The CDR3 totals 16 residues. Looked up from germline, CDR1 is MGHDK and CDR2 is SYGVNS. V was pared by 2 bases and J by 3 bases, with 17 bases between. CDR3 amino acids: CASSEQELRLGYEQYF. CDR3 DNA: TGTGCCAGCAGTGAACAGGAACTGCGACTGGGCTACGAGCAGTACTTC.

The CDR3 reads CASRPAGDEQFF. CDR3 nucleotide sequence: TGTGCCAGCAGACCCGCAGGAGATGAGCAGTTCTTC. The rearrangement links TRBV6-6 to TRBJ2-1, with unresolved D. The length of the CDR3 is 12 residues. The ends were cut back, 6 bases at V and 8 bases at J, with 11 bases in the middle. Germline CDR1 reads MNHNY; CDR2 reads SVGAGI (reference sequence).

This sequence joins TRBV4-2 and TRBJ2-1; TRBD2 aligns across 10 bases. Germline V gives CDR1 LGHNA, CDR2 YNFKEQ. With V trimmed by 4 bases and J by 3 bases, 9 bases remained unmatched. The CDR3 has 17 residues. CDR3 DNA sequence: TGTGCCAGCAGCCCATCAACCGGGACTAGCGTCTACAATGAGCAGTTCTTC. Protein sequence: CASSPSTGTSVYNEQFF.

This sequence joins TRBV11-2 and TRBJ1-1; D remains ambiguous. Germline-derived CDR1 and CDR2 are SGHAT and FQNNGV. Trimming shortened V by 6 bases and J by 1 base, and 15 bases separated the two germline ends. The CDR3 has 15 amino acids. CDR3 sequence: CASSFGGSQNTEAFF. The CDR3 DNA is TGTGCCAGCAGTTTTGGCGGCAGCCAGAACACTGAAGCTTTCTTT.

This chain links TRBV4-1 with TRBJ1-4; 8 nucleotides match TRBD1. CDR1 is MGHRA, CDR2 YSYEKL, per germline. This CDR3 spans 16 amino acids. The junction had 3 bases not matched to a gene; V was cut back by 3 bases and J by 0 bases. Here the CDR3 DNA reads TGCGCCAGCAGCCAGGGGACAGGATCAACTAATGAAAAACTGTTTTTT. Amino acid sequence: CASSQGTGSTNEKLFF.

The chain joins TRBV4-2 to TRBJ2-3; 7 nucleotides line up with TRBD2. V dropped 0 bases and J dropped 6; count of bases not matched to a gene: 9. CDR3 length: 16 amino acids. Germline V gene sequence: CDR1 LGHNA, CDR2 YNFKEQ. This CDR3 reads CASSQEGSGSGDTQYF. The CDR3 DNA reads as TGTGCCAGCAGCCAAGAGGGTAGCGGGTCCGGTGATACGCAGTATTTT.

The chain couples TRBV27 to TRBJ2-7; D not certain. Deletions cut 6 bases from V and 3 bases from J, with 15 bases between. The CDR3 totals 14 residues. Germline V gives CDR1 MNHEY, CDR2 SMNVEV (reference sequence). The CDR3 reads CASRHSSPGYEQYF. The CDR3 DNA is TGTGCCAGCAGGCACTCCTCTCCAGGCTACGAGCAGTACTTC.

This chain joins TRBV6-6 and TRBJ2-7; D perhaps matches TRBD1 (6 bases). CDR1 is MNHNY and CDR2 is SVGAGI in the germline V gene (reference sequence). Trimming shortened V by 6 bases and J by 3 bases, and 9 bases separated the two germline ends. This CDR3 contains 12 residues. The CDR3 protein is CASRPDSYEQYF. DNA of the CDR3: TGTGCCAGCAGACCGGACAGCTACGAGCAGTACTTC.

The rearrangement links TRBV6-6 to TRBJ1-3, with 7 bases that match TRBD1. V shed 8 bases, J shed 0 bases, and the junction held 7 bases outside the gene matches. Germline CDR1 reads MNHNY; CDR2 reads SVGAGI (reference sequence). This CDR3 has 15 amino acids. CDR3 protein: CASVRDSLSGNTIYF. The CDR3 nucleotides are TGTGCCAGCGTCAGGGACAGTCTCTCTGGAAACACCATATATTTT.

This chain links TRBV29-1 with TRBJ1-4, with D perhaps TRBD1 (5 bases). Trimming cost V 7 bases and J 4 bases, with 10 bases left between them. The length of the CDR3 is 12 residues. Per germline, CDR1 SQVTM and CDR2 ANQGSEA. The CDR3 protein is CSARGDNEKLFF. Here the CDR3 DNA reads TGCAGCGCCCGGGGGGATAATGAAAAACTGTTTTTT.

CDR3 nucleotides: TGTGCCAGCACCTTTCCGGTAAGCGATGAGCAGTTCTTC. Its protein is CASTFPVSDEQFF. The V call is TRBV7-9, the J call TRBJ2-1, with no clear D. The CDR3 loop spans 13 amino acids. CDR1 SEHNR and CDR2 FQNEAQ come from the germline V gene (reference sequence). V lost 7 bases and J 8 bases, leaving 15 bases between the germline ends.